This TCR beta chain emerged from a study of blood T cells in healthy people across ages. Study observations and caveats: Donor CMV status, an unknown factor, possibly confounded changes in expanded clonotypes. More naive CD4+ cells and higher diversity were found in long-lived than in aged donors. Roughly linearly, TCR beta diversity per million T cells fell as age increased.

The CDR3 is 16 residues long. V lost 0 bases to trimming and J lost 11 bases, with 20 bases between them. Germline values: CDR1 MGHRA, CDR2 YSYEKL. Isolation of PBMCs gave at least 6 million cells per sample. This clonotype appeared a few times. The antigen remains undetermined. A J-beta primer mix and a sample-barcoded 5' primer were used in a second PCR of roughly 7 to 12 cycles. TCRdb recomputed calls from the 5' RACE reads with MiXCR, one row per CDR3 protein. The sample records 1,500,000 or so distinct CDR3 sequences, about 42% being singletons. The sequence came from a woman between 18 and 29 years old in good health. Sequenced input: blood. This chain uses TRBV4-1 with TRBJ1-5; a weak D match, TRBD1 (6 bases). The CDR3 spells CASSQDPTGRLETQHF. As DNA, the CDR3 is TGCGCCAGCAGCCAAGATCCGACAGGACGTCTCGAGACCCAGCATTTT.